The rows below give T cell receptor beta chains drawn from one sample of a study of T cells after posttransplantation cyclophosphamide. Some clones are missing from TCRdb's copy, which holds only in-frame ones; the method was immunoSEQ multiplex PCR. In the table there are 7,000 to 10,000 clones, about 83% of which are singletons. The specimen comprised PBMCs, sampled after allogeneic stem cell transplant with posttransplant cyclophosphamide. The source of these receptors is a female patient aged 35-55 years who received an allogeneic stem cell transplant from an unrelated donor, was CMV-positive, and had no GVHD. A subset of T cells may come from the graft donor. Both conserved end residues are part of each CDR3. Fields, in order: V gene, D gene, clone size, J gene, CDR3 protein, CDR3 DNA. A D gene is named only where the DNA matches it firmly. Clone size is stated in some rows and not others, as once, few, many or a class when expanded.

V: TRBV9; D: TRBD2; size: -; J: TRBJ2-4; CDR3: CASSVRTGGGDIQYF; DNA: TGTGCCAGCAGCGTAAGAACCGGGGGAGGGGACATTCAGTACTTC
V: TRBV7-2; D: -; size: -; J: TRBJ2-5; CDR3: CASSLARRGETQYF; DNA: TGTGCCAGCAGCTTAGCGCGGAGGGGAGAGACCCAGTACTTC
V: TRBV11-2; D: -; size: -; J: TRBJ2-1; CDR3: CASSSYLRGPYNEQFF; DNA: TGTGCCAGCAGCTCCTACTTGCGGGGGCCCTACAATGAGCAGTTCTTC
V: TRBV7-2; D: -; size: -; J: TRBJ2-2; CDR3: CASSATGYNTGELFF; DNA: TGTGCCAGCAGCGCGACAGGATATAACACCGGGGAGCTGTTTTTT
V: TRBV21-1; D: -; size: -; J: TRBJ2-3; CDR3: CASSKDQDTQYF; DNA: TGTGCCAGCAGCAAAGATCAAGATACGCAGTATTTT
V: TRBV11-1; D: -; size: -; J: TRBJ2-5; CDR3: CASSLEGGAATQYF; DNA: TGTGCCAGCAGCTTAGAGGGGGGGGCAGCGACCCAGTACTTC
V: TRBV5-5; D: -; size: once; J: TRBJ1-6; CDR3: CASRTDTANSPLHF; DNA: TGTGCCAGCAGGACGGACACGGCGAATTCACCCCTCCACTTT
V: TRBV27; D: -; size: -; J: TRBJ1-2; CDR3: CASSFKGEPSSYGYTF; DNA: TGTGCCAGCAGTTTTAAGGGGGAACCATCAAGCTATGGCTACACCTTC
V: TRBV6-5; D: -; size: once; J: TRBJ2-1; CDR3: CASRRALNEQFF; DNA: TGTGCCAGCAGGCGGGCTCTCAATGAGCAGTTCTTC
V: TRBV13; D: TRBD2; size: -; J: TRBJ2-1; CDR3: CASSAQGLAVFNEQFF; DNA: TGTGCCAGCAGCGCCCAGGGACTAGCGGTCTTTAATGAGCAGTTCTTC
V: TRBV5-5; D: -; size: -; J: TRBJ1-3; CDR3: CASSLAQGTHTIYF; DNA: TGTGCCAGCAGCTTGGCTCAGGGAACGCACACCATATATTTT
V: TRBV27; D: TRBD2; size: -; J: TRBJ2-3; CDR3: CASSGRRGDPTDTQYF; DNA: TGTGCCAGCAGCGGGCGGCGGGGGGATCCCACAGATACGCAGTATTTT
V: TRBV6-5; D: -; size: -; J: TRBJ1-6; CDR3: CASSYWSSYNSPLHF; DNA: TGTGCCAGCAGTTACTGGAGCTCCTATAATTCACCCCTCCACTTT
V: TRBV7-2; D: -; size: -; J: TRBJ2-3; CDR3: CASSRWGDGFTDTQYF; DNA: TGTGCCAGCAGCCGATGGGGAGACGGGTTCACAGATACGCAGTATTTT
V: TRBV4-1; D: -; size: -; J: TRBJ2-1; CDR3: CASSRAASVAYNEQFF; DNA: TGCGCCAGCAGCCGCGCAGCGAGCGTAGCCTACAATGAGCAGTTCTTC
V: TRBV15; D: -; size: -; J: TRBJ2-3; CDR3: CATSRVGWASTDTQYF; DNA: TGTGCCACCAGCAGAGTGGGTTGGGCAAGCACAGATACGCAGTATTTT
V: TRBV5-1; D: TRBD2; size: -; J: TRBJ2-3; CDR3: CASRNPGGLTGDTQYF; DNA: TGCGCCAGCAGGAACCCGGGAGGGCTAACCGGAGATACGCAGTATTTT
V: TRBV7-2; D: TRBD2; size: -; J: TRBJ2-5; CDR3: CASSLGGAGQETQYF; DNA: TGTGCCAGCAGCTTAGGCGGAGCGGGGCAAGAGACCCAGTACTTC
V: TRBV9; D: TRBD2; size: -; J: TRBJ2-1; CDR3: CASSVAQGTSGGLHNEQFF; DNA: TGTGCCAGCAGCGTAGCTCAAGGGACTAGCGGGGGGCTTCACAATGAGCAGTTCTTC
V: TRBV30; D: TRBD1; size: few; J: TRBJ1-1; CDR3: CAWSATGRNTEAFF; DNA: TGTGCCTGGAGCGCGACAGGGAGGAACACTGAAGCTTTCTTT
V: TRBV5-1; D: -; size: -; J: TRBJ1-6; CDR3: CASSLNSNYNSPLHF; DNA: TGCGCCAGCAGCTTGAACAGCAACTATAATTCACCCCTCCACTTT
V: TRBV9; D: TRBD1; size: -; J: TRBJ2-1; CDR3: CASSEKGQQSSYNEQFF; DNA: TGTGCCAGCAGCGAGAAGGGACAGCAGAGCTCCTACAATGAGCAGTTCTTC
V: TRBV28; D: TRBD1; size: few; J: TRBJ1-1; CDR3: CASRDSSNTEAFF; DNA: TGTGCCAGTCGGGACAGCTCGAACACTGAAGCTTTCTTT
V: TRBV6-5; D: -; size: few; J: TRBJ1-3; CDR3: CASSLGTAGNTIYF; DNA: TGTGCCAGCAGCCTCGGGACTGCCGGAAACACCATATATTTT
V: TRBV7-9; D: TRBD1; size: -; J: TRBJ1-2; CDR3: CASSLLPTGDGYTF; DNA: TGTGCCAGCAGCTTACTCCCTACAGGGGATGGCTACACCTTC
V: TRBV6-1; D: -; size: -; J: TRBJ2-1; CDR3: CASRIRGNEQFF; DNA: TGTGCCAGCAGAATACGGGGGAATGAGCAGTTCTTC
V: TRBV27; D: -; size: -; J: TRBJ2-7; CDR3: CASSLTSYSYEQYF; DNA: TGTGCCAGCAGTTTAACCAGTTACTCCTACGAGCAGTACTTC
V: TRBV5-1; D: TRBD1; size: -; J: TRBJ1-6; CDR3: CASSQNRGGSPLHF; DNA: TGCGCCAGCAGCCAAAACAGGGGGGGTTCACCCCTCCACTTT
V: TRBV19; D: -; size: medium-sized; J: TRBJ2-5; CDR3: CASSISFGETQYF; DNA: TGTGCCAGTAGTATTAGTTTCGGGGAGACCCAGTACTTC
V: TRBV11-3; D: TRBD2; size: -; J: TRBJ2-7; CDR3: CASSQSGGYYEQYF; DNA: TGTGCCAGCAGTCAGTCGGGGGGATACTACGAGCAGTACTTC
V: TRBV19; D: -; size: -; J: TRBJ2-7; CDR3: CASSMKSRSYEQYF; DNA: TGTGCCAGTAGTATGAAATCGAGATCCTACGAGCAGTACTTC
V: TRBV28; D: -; size: -; J: TRBJ2-3; CDR3: CASSLPPGLRRSADTQYF; DNA: TGTGCCAGCAGTTTACCGCCGGGTCTCAGGAGGAGTGCAGATACGCAGTATTTT
V: TRBV19; D: -; size: -; J: TRBJ2-5; CDR3: CATNPGYLETQYF; DNA: TGTGCCACCAACCCAGGGTATCTAGAGACCCAGTACTTC
V: TRBV5-1; D: -; size: -; J: TRBJ2-5; CDR3: CASSYRDKGDQETQYF; DNA: TGCGCCAGCAGCTACCGGGACAAGGGAGACCAAGAGACCCAGTACTTC
V: TRBV19; D: TRBD1; size: few; J: TRBJ1-1; CDR3: CASSSRTGGVDTEAFF; DNA: TGTGCCAGTAGTTCCAGGACAGGGGGTGTGGACACTGAAGCTTTCTTT
V: TRBV7-2; D: -; size: -; J: TRBJ1-2; CDR3: CASSLLGYYGYTF; DNA: TGTGCCAGCAGCTTACTAGGTTACTATGGCTACACCTTC
V: TRBV7-3; D: -; size: -; J: TRBJ1-2; CDR3: CASSPLGRGGYTF; DNA: TGTGCCAGCAGCCCCCTAGGCAGGGGAGGCTACACCTTC
V: TRBV9; D: -; size: -; J: TRBJ2-1; CDR3: CASSPSLGGYEQFF; DNA: TGTGCCAGCAGCCCATCCCTCGGGGGTTATGAGCAGTTCTTC
V: TRBV9; D: -; size: -; J: TRBJ2-1; CDR3: CASSAPGTVYNEQFF; DNA: TGTGCCAGCAGCGCCCCCGGGACTGTCTACAATGAGCAGTTCTTC
V: TRBV4-3; D: TRBD1; size: -; J: TRBJ2-5; CDR3: CASSQPSGGSWETQYF; DNA: TGCGCCAGCAGCCAACCCTCAGGGGGCAGTTGGGAGACCCAGTACTTC
V: TRBV4-3; D: -; size: few; J: TRBJ1-5; CDR3: CASSQAFGERQPQHF; DNA: TGCGCCAGCAGCCAAGCTTTCGGGGAACGACAGCCCCAGCATTTT
V: TRBV27; D: TRBD1; size: -; J: TRBJ1-2; CDR3: CASRNRGGNYGYTF; DNA: TGTGCCAGCAGGAACAGGGGCGGAAACTATGGCTACACCTTC
V: TRBV9; D: TRBD2; size: -; J: TRBJ2-1; CDR3: CASSVAVRGEYNEQFF; DNA: TGTGCCAGCAGCGTAGCTGTGCGGGGGGAATACAATGAGCAGTTCTTC
V: TRBV19; D: -; size: -; J: TRBJ2-7; CDR3: CATIRGVDEKYF; DNA: TGTGCCACCATCAGGGGTGTGGATGAGAAGTACTTC
V: TRBV28; D: -; size: -; J: TRBJ2-2; CDR3: CASSLWGGPGELFF; DNA: TGTGCCAGCAGTTTATGGGGGGGTCCCGGGGAGCTGTTTTTT
V: TRBV25-1; D: TRBD2; size: -; J: TRBJ2-7; CDR3: CASRASAGGPHEQYF; DNA: TGTGCCAGCAGGGCTTCTGCGGGGGGGCCCCACGAGCAGTACTTC